A single sample gave rise to the 6 T cell receptor beta chains below, sequenced in a study of T cells in Graves' hyperthyroidism and ophthalmopathy. Using RNA transcripts as the source, TCR beta CDR3 regions were amplified. During a first-round RT-PCR of the TCR CDR3, the HTBI primer set was used. TCRdb re-analysed the multiplex PCR reads in MiXCR, keeping a single row per CDR3 protein. The data contain about 300,000 distinct CDR3 sequences, about 25% of them singletons. The sample consisted of blood. The receptor source for this set is a man in his forties with Graves' hyperthyroidism that later progressed to Graves' ophthalmopathy.

This rearrangement joins TRBV28 to TRBJ2-7, with 8 bases lining up with TRBD2. Germline V gene sequence: CDR1 MDHEN, CDR2 SYDVKM. Trimming at V came to 5 bases and at J to 5 bases, leaving 11 bases not matched to a gene. The CDR3 covers 15 residues. The CDR3 nucleotides are TGTGCCAGCAGTACTGGAGCGGGAGTCAGGCACGAGCAGTACTTC. It is translated as CASSTGAGVRHEQYF.

Ten or more counts support this clonotype. The V and J genes are TRBV6-2 or TRBV6-3 and TRBJ2-7, with a tentative D call TRBD2 (5 bases). This CDR3 comprises 15 residues. Per the germline V gene, CDR1 is MNHEY and CDR2 is SVGEGT. Trimming took 0 bases from V and 3 from J, leaving 12 bases between them. CDR3 loop: CASSYSRLLGYEQYF. CDR3 in DNA: TGTGCCAGCAGTTACTCGAGACTATTGGGCTACGAGCAGTACTTC.

The chain uses TRBV28 and TRBJ1-5; no firm D call. Germline loops: CDR1 MDHEN, CDR2 SYDVKM. Trimming shortened V by 4 bases and J by 4 bases, and 14 bases separated the two germline ends. This CDR3 has 15 residues. The CDR3: CASSSITWENQPQHF. In nucleotides, the CDR3 is TGTGCCAGCAGTTCTATAACGTGGGAAAATCAGCCCCAGCATTTT.

This clonotype was seen repeatedly, ten times or more. The J gene is TRBJ2-3, the V gene TRBV2; possible D gene TRBD2, 5 bases. CDR3 size: 16 residues. V was pared by 4 bases and J by 0 bases, with 14 bases between. CDR1 and CDR2 from the germline V gene are SNHLY and FYNNEI. The CDR3 spells CASSVYAGGSTDTQYF. CDR3 nucleotide sequence: TGTGCCAGCAGTGTGTACGCGGGTGGGAGCACAGATACGCAGTATTTT.

This clonotype has at least ten counts. The chain uses TRBV29-1 and TRBJ2-7; perhaps TRBD1 as D (5 bases). V shed 4 bases and J shed 3 bases, with 10 bases lying between them. The germline gives CDR1 SQVTM, CDR2 ANQGSEA. CDR3 length: 12 residues. The CDR3 is CSVAAQGYEQYF. The CDR3 nucleotides are TGCAGCGTTGCAGCGCAGGGCTACGAGCAGTACTTC.

This clonotype was recorded many times. V is TRBV3-1 and J is TRBJ2-2; D gene ambiguous. The CDR3 is 14 amino acids. Germline V lookup: CDR1 LGHDT, CDR2 YNNKEL (reference sequence). The V and J ends lost 4 bases and 5 bases respectively, with 11 bases between them. CDR3 in DNA: TGTGCCAGCAGCCGAGACCTCGGAACCGGGGAGCTGTTTTTT. It encodes CASSRDLGTGELFF. Full variable domain (remainder filled in from reference TRBV3-1 and TRBJ2-2): DTAVSQTPKYLVTQMGNDKSIKCEQNLGHDTMYWYKQDSKKFLKIMFSYNNKELIINETVPNRFSPKSPDKAHLNLHINSLELGDSAVYFCASSRDLGTGELFFGEGSRLTVL.